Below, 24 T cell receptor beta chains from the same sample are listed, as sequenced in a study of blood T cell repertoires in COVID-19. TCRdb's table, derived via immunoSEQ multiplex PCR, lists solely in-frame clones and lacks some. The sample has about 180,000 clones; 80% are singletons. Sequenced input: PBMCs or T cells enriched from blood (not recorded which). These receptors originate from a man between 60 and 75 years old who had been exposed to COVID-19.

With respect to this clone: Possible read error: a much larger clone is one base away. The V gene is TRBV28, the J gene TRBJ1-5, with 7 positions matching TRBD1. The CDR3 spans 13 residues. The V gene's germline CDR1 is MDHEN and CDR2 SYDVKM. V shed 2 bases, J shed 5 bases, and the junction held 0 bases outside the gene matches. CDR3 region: CASSLRGHQPQHF. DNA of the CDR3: TGTGCCAGCAGTTTAAGGGGGCATCAGCCCCAGCATTTT.

Here the CDR3 reads CASSQTGVDPETQYF. DNA for the CDR3: TGTGCCAGCAGCCAGACAGGGGTCGACCCGGAGACCCAGTACTTC. The chain uses TRBV7-8 and TRBJ2-5, with TRBD1 matching over 8 bases. The trim removed 5 bases at V and 5 bases at J, leaving 10 bases unmatched. Germline loops: CDR1 SGHVS, CDR2 FQNEAQ. The CDR3 loop spans 15 amino acids.

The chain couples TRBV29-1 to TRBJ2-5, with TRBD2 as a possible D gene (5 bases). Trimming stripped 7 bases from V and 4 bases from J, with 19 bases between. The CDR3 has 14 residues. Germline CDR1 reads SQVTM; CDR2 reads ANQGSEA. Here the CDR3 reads CSAGLGSTTETQYF. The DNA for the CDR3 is TGCAGCGCCGGACTGGGAAGCACAACAGAGACCCAGTACTTC.

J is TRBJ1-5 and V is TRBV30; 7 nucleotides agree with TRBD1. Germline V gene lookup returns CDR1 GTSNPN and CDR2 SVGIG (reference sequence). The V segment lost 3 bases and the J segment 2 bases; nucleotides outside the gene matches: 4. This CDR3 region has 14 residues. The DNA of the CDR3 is TGTGCCTGGAGCGAGGGGGCTGGCAATCAGCCCCAGCATTTT. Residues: CAWSEGAGNQPQHF.

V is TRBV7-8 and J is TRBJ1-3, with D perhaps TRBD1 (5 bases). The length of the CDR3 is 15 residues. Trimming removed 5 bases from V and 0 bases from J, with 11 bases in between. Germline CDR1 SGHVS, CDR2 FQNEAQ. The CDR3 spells CASSPDISSGNTIYF. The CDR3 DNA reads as TGTGCCAGCAGCCCGGACATCTCCTCTGGAAACACCATATATTTT.

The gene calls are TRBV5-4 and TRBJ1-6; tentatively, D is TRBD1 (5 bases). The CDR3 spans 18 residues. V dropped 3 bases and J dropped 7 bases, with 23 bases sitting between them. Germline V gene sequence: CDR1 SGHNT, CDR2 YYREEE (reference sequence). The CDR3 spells CASSSGGRGFQLNSPLHF. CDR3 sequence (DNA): TGTGCCAGCAGCTCGGGGGGACGGGGATTCCAATTAAATTCACCCCTCCACTTT. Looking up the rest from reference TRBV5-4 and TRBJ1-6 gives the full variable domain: ETGVTQSPTHLIKTRGQQVTLRCSSQSGHNTVSWYQQALGQGPQFIFQYYREEENGRGNFPPRFSGLQFPNYSSELNVNALELDDSALYLCASSSGGRGFQLNSPLHFGNGTRLTVT.

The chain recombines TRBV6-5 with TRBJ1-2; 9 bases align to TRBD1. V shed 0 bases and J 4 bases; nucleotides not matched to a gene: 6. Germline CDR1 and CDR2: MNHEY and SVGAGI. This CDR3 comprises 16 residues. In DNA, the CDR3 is TGTGCCAGCAGTTACTCGTTAGGGACAGGGTTCTATGGCTACACCTTC. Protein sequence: CASSYSLGTGFYGYTF.

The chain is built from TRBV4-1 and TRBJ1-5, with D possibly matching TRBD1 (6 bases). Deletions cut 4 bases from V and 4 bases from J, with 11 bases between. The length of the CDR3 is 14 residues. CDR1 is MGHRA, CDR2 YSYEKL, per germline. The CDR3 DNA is TGCGCCAGCAGCCTACAGGGAGTAAATCAGCCCCAGCATTTT. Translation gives CASSLQGVNQPQHF.

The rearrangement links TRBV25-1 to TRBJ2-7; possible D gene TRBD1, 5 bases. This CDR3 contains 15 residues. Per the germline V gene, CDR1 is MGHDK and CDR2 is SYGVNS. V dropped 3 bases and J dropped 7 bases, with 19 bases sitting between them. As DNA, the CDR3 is TGTGCCAGCAGTGAGTCGCAGGGTGGAGTGGAAGAGCAGTACTTC. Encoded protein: CASSESQGGVEEQYF.

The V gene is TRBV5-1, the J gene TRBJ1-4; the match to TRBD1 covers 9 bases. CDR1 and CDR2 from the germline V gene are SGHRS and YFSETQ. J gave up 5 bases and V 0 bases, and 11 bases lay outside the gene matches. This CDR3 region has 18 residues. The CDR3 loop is CASSLASGTGYRNEKLFF. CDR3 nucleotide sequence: TGCGCCAGCAGCTTGGCATCCGGGACAGGGTACCGAAATGAAAAACTGTTTTTT.

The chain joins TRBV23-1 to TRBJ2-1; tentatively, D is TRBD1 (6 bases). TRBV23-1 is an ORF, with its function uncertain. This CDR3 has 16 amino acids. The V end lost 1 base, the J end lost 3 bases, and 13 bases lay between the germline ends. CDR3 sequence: CASSQFTGKNYNEQFF. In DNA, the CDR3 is TGCGCCAGCAGTCAATTTACAGGGAAAAACTACAATGAGCAGTTCTTC.

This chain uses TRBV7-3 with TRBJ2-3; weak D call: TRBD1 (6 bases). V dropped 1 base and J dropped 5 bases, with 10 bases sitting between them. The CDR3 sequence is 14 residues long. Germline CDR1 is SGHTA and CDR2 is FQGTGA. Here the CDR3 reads CASSLNLGGDTQYF. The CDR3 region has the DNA TGTGCCAGCAGCTTAAATCTAGGGGGAGATACGCAGTATTTT.

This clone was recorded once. The CDR3 here is CSVEGDRGSKNIQYF. CDR3 coding DNA: TGCAGCGTTGAAGGGGACAGGGGTTCCAAAAACATTCAGTACTTC. The V and J genes are TRBV29-1 and TRBJ2-4; the match to TRBD1 covers 10 bases. After removal of 1 base from V and 2 bases from J, the junction contained 2 bases not matched to a gene. The germline V gene encodes CDR1 SQVTM and CDR2 ANQGSEA. CDR3 length: 15 amino acids.

The CDR3 spells CASSLIKNIQYF. CDR3 DNA sequence: TGTGCCAGCAGTTTAATAAAAAACATTCAGTACTTC. The gene calls are TRBV12-3 or TRBV12-4 and TRBJ2-4; no firm D call. Trimming removed 2 bases at V and 4 bases at J, with 3 bases between. The CDR3 loop spans 12 amino acids.

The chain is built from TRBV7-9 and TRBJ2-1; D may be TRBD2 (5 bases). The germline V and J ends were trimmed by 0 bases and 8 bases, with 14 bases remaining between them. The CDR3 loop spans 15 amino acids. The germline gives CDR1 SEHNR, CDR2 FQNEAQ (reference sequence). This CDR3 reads CASSLAIGVGYEQFF. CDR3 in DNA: TGTGCCAGCAGCTTAGCGATCGGGGTAGGGTATGAGCAGTTCTTC.

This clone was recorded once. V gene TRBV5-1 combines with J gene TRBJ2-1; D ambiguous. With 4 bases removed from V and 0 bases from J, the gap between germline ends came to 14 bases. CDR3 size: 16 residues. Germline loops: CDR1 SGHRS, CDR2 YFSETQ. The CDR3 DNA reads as TGCGCCAGCAGCCTTCTTGCACAGAACTCCTACAATGAGCAGTTCTTC. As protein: CASSLLAQNSYNEQFF.

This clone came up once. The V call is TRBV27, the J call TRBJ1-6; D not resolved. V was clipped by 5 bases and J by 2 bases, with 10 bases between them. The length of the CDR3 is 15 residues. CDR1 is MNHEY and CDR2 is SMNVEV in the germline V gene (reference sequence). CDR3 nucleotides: TGTGCCAGCAGTCGGGAGGCTCCCTATAATTCACCCCTCCACTTT. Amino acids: CASSREAPYNSPLHF.

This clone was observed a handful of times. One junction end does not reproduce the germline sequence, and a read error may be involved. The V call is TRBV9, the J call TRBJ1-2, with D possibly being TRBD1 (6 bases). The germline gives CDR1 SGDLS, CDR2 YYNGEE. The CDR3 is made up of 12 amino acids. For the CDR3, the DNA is TGTGCCAGCAGCTTTCCCGACAGGCCCCTCGCCTTC. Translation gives CASSFPDRPLAF.

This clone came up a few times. CDR3 in amino acids: CASSSKTGEGNQPQHF. CDR3 in DNA: TGTGCCAGCAGCTCGAAGACAGGGGAAGGCAATCAGCCCCAGCATTTT. The chain couples TRBV5-6 to TRBJ1-5; 8 nucleotides agree with TRBD1. The CDR3 has 16 residues. Germline CDR1 reads SGHDT; CDR2 reads YYEEEE. With 3 bases clipped from V and 2 bases from J, the junction kept 7 bases outside the gene matches.

The CDR3: CASSFRGLNSNQPQHF. The DNA for the CDR3 is TGTGCCAGCAGTTTCCGAGGGCTGAATAGCAATCAGCCCCAGCATTTT. The rearrangement uses TRBV6-2 or TRBV6-3 and TRBJ1-5; D call uncertain. The CDR3 is made up of 16 amino acids. V lost 4 bases and J lost 0, with 13 bases in between. Germline values: CDR1 MNHEY, CDR2 SVGEGT.

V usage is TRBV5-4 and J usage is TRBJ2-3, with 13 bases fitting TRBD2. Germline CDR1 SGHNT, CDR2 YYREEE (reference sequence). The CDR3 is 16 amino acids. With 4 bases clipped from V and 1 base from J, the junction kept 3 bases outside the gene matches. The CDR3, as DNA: TGTGCCAGCAGCGCCGGACTAGCGGGAGGCACAGATACGCAGTATTTT. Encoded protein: CASSAGLAGGTDTQYF.

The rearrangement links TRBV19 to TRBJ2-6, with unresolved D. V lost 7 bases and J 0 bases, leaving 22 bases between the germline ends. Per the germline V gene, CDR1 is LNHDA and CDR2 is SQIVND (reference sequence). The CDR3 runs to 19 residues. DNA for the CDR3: TGTGCCAGTACCTCCCTCACGCGGCAACTAAGCTCTGGGGCCAACGTCCTGACTTTC. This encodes CASTSLTRQLSSGANVLTF.

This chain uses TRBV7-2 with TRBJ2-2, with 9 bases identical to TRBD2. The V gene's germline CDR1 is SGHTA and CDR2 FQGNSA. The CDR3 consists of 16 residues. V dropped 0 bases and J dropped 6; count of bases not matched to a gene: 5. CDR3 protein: CASSLAAGTSPGELFF. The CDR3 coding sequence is TGTGCCAGCAGCTTAGCTGCGGGGACTAGCCCCGGGGAGCTGTTTTTT.

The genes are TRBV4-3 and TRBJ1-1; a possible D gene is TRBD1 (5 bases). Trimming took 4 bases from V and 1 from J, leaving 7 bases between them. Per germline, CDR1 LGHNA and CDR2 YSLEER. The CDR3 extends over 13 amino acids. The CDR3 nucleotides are TGCGCCAGCAGCCCCAGGGAGAACACTGAAGCTTTCTTT. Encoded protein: CASSPRENTEAFF.